Here is one T cell receptor (beta chain) with its context. This sample is part of a study of blood T cell repertoires in COVID-19. The CDR3 loop spans 17 amino acids. Germline-derived CDR1 and CDR2 are PRHDT and FYEKMQ (reference sequence). Losses at the gene ends were 0 bases for V and 3 bases for J; bases not matched to a gene: 4. Clones were read by immunoSEQ multiplex PCR, and TCRdb kept only the in-frame ones, dropping some. Here the sample spans more than 350,000 clones, over 75% being singletons. The study assigned cohorts using participant-reported clinical history. This chain joins TRBV13 and TRBJ2-7, with 14 bases lining up with TRBD2. This TCR derives from a man younger than 35 who had recovered from COVID-19. The sample taken for sequencing was PBMCs or T cells enriched from blood (not recorded which). The CDR3 bases are TGTGCCAGCAGCTTAGGTAGCGGACTAGCGGGAGGCTACGAGCAGTACTTC. As protein: CASSLGSGLAGGYEQYF.